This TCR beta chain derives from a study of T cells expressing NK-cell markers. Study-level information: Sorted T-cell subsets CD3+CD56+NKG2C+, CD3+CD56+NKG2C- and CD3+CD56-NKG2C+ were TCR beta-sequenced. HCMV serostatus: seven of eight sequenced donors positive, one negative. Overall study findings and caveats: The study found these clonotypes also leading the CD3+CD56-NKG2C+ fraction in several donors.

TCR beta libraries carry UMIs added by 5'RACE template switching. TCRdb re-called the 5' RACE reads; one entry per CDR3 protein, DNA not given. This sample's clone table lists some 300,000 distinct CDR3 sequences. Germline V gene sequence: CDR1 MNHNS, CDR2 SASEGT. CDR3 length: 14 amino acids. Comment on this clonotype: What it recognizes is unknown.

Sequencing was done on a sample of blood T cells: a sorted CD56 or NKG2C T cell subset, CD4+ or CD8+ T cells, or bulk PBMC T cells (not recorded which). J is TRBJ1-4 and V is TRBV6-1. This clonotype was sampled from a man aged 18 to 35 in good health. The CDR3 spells CATSQAFANEKLFF.